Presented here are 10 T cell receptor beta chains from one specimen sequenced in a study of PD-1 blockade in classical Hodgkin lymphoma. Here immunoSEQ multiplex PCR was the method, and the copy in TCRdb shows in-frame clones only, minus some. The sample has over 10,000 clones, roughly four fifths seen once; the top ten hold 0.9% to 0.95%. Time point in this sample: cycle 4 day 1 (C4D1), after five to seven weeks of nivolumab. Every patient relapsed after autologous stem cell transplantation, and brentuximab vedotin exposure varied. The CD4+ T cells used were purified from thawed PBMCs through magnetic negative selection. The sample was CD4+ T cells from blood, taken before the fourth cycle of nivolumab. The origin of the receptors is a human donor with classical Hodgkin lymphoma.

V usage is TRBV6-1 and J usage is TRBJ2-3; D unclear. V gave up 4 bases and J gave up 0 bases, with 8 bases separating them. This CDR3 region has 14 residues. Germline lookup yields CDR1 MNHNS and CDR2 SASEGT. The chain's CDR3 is CASSVRVSTDTQYF. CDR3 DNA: TGTGCCAGCAGTGTCCGTGTTAGCACAGATACGCAGTATTTT.

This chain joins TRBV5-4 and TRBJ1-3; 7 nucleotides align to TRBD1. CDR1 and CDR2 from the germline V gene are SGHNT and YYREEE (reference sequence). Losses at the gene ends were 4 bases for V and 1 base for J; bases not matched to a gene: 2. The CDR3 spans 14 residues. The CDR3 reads CASSLDRSGNTIYF. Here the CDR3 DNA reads TGTGCCAGCAGCCTGGACAGGTCTGGAAACACCATATATTTT.

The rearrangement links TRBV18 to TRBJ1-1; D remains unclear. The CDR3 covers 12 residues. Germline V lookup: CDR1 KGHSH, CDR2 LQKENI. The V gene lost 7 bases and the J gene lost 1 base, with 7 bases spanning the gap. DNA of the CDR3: TGTGCCAGCTTAGACCGGAACACTGAAGCTTTCTTT. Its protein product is CASLDRNTEAFF.

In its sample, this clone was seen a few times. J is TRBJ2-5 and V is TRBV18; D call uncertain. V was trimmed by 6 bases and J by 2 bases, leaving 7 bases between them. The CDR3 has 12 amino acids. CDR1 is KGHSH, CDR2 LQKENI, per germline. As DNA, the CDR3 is TGTGCCAGCTCCCACAAACAAGAGACCCAGTACTTC. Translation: CASSHKQETQYF.

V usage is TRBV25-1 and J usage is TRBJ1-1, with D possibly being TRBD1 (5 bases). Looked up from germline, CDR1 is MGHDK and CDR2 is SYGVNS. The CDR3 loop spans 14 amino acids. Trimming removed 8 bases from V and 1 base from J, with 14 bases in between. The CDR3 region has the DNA TGTGCCAGCGTCGGACATGGGGGGAACACTGAAGCTTTCTTT. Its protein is CASVGHGGNTEAFF.

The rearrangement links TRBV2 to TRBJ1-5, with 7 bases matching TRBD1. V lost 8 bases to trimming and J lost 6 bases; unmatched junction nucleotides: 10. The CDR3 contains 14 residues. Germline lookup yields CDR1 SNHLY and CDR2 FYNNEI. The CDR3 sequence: CASVAEKGAQPQHF. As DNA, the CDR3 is TGTGCCAGCGTGGCCGAAAAGGGGGCTCAGCCCCAGCATTTT.

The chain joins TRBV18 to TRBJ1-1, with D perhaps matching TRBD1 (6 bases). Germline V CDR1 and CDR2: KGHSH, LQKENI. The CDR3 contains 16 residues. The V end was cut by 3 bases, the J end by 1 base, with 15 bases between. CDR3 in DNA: TGTGCCAGCTCACCCTATACATCGGACAGGAACACTGAAGCTTTCTTT. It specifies CASSPYTSDRNTEAFF.

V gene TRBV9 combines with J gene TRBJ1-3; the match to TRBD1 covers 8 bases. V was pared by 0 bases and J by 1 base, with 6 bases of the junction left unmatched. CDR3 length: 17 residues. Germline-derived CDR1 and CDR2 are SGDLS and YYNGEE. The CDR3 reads CASSVAGDRGSGNTIYF. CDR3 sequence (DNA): TGTGCCAGCAGCGTAGCTGGTGACAGGGGTTCTGGAAACACCATATATTTT.

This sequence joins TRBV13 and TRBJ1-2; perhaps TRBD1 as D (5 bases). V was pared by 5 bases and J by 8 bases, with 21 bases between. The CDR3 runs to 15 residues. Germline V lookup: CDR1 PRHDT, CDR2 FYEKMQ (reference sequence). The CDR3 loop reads CASSRPGTPGGGYTF. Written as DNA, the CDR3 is TGTGCCAGCAGCCGTCCCGGGACCCCCGGAGGGGGCTACACCTTC.

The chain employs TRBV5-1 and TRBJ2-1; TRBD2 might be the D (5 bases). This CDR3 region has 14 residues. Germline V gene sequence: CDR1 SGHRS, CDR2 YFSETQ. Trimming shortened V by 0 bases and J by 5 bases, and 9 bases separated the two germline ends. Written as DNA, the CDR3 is TGCGCCAGCAGCTTGGGAGGACTCGACAATGAGCAGTTCTTC. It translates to CASSLGGLDNEQFF.